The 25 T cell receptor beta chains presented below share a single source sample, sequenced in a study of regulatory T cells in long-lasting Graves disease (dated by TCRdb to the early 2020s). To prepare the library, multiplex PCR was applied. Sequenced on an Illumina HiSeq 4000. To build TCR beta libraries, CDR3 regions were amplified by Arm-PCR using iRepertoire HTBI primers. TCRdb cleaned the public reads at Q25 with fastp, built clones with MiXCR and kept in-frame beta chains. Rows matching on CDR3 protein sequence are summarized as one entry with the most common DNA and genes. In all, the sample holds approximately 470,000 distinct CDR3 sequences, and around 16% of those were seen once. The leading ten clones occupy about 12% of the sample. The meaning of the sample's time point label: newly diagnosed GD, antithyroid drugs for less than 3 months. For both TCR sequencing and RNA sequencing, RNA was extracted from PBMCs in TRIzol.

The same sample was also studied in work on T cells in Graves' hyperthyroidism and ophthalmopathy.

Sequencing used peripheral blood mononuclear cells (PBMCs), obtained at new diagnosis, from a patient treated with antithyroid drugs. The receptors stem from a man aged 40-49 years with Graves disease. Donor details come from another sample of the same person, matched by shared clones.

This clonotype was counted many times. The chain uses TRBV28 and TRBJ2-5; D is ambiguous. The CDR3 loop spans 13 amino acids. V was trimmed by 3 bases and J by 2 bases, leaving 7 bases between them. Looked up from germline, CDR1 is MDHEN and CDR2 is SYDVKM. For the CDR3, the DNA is TGTGCCAGCAGTTTGACAAAGCAAGAGACCCAGTACTTC. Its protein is CASSLTKQETQYF.

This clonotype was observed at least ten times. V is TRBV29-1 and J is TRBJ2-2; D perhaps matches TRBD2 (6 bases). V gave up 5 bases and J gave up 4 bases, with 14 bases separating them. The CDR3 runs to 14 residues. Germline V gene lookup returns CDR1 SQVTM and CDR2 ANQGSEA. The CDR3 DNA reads TGCAGCGTTCAAGTGGGGGGTAGCACCGGGGAGCTGTTTTTT. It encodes CSVQVGGSTGELFF.

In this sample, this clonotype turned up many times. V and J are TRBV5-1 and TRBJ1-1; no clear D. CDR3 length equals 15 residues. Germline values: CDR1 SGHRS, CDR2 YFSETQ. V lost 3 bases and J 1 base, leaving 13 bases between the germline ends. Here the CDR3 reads CASSYRVTSNTEAFF. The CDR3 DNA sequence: TGCGCCAGCAGCTATCGGGTCACATCGAACACTGAAGCTTTCTTT.

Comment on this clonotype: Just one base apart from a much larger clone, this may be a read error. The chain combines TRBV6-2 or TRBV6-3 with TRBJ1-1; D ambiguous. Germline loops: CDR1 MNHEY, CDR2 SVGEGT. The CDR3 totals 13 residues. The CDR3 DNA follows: TGTGCCAGCGCAAAGGCGGGCATCTCTGAAACTTTCTTT. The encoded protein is CASAKAGISETFF.

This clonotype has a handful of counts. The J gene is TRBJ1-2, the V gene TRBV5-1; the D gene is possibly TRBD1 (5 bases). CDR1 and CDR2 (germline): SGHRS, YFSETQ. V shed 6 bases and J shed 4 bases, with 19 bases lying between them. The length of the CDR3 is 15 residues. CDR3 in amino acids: CASTLGGASGYGYTF. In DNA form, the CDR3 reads TGCGCCAGCACCCTCGGAGGGGCAAGCGGCTATGGCTACACCTTC.

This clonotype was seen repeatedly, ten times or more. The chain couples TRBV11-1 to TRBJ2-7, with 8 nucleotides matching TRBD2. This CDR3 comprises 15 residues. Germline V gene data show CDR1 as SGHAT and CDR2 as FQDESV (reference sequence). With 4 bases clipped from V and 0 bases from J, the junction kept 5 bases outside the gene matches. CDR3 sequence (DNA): TGTGCCAGCAGCTCCTACGGGACTAGCTCCTACGAGCAGTACTTC. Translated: CASSSYGTSSYEQYF.

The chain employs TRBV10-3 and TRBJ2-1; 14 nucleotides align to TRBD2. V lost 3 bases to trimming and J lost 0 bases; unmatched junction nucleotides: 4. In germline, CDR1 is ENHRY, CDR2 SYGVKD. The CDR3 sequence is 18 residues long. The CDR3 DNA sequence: TGTGCCATCAGTGACGGGACTAGCGGGAGCCGCTCCTACAATGAGCAGTTCTTC. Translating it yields CAISDGTSGSRSYNEQFF.

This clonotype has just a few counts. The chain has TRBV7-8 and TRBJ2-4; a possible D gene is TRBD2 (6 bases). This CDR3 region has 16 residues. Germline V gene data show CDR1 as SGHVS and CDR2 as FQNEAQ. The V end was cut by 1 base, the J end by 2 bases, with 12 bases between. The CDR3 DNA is TGTGCCAGCAGCTTAGGGGCGGGGCTTCCCAAAAACATTCAGTACTTC. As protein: CASSLGAGLPKNIQYF. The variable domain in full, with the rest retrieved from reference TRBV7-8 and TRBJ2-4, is GAGVSQSPRYKVAKRGQDVALRCDPISGHVSLFWYQQALGQGPEFLTYFQNEAQLDKSGLPSDRFFAERPEGSVSTLKIQRTQQEDSAVYLCASSLGAGLPKNIQYFGAGTRLSVL.

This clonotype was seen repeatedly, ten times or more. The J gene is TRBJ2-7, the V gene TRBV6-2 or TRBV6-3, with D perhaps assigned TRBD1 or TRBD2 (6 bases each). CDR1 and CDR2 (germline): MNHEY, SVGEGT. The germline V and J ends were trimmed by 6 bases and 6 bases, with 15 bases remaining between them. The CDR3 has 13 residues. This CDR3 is CASSTIEGGEQYF. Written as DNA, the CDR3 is TGTGCCAGCAGCACAATCGAGGGGGGCGAGCAGTACTTC.

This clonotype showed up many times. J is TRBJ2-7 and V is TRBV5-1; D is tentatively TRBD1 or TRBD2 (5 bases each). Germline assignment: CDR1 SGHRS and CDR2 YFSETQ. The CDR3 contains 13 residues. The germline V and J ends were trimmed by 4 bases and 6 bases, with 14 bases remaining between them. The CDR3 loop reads CASSQGVPGEQYF. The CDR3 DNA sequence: TGCGCCAGCAGCCAGGGAGTCCCTGGCGAGCAGTACTTC.

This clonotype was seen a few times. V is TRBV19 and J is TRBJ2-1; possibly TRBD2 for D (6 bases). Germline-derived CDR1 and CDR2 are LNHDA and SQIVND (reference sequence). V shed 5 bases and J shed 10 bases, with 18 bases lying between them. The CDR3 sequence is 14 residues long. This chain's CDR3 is CASSVGEVRREQFF. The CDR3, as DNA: TGTGCCAGTAGTGTGGGGGAGGTCCGCCGGGAGCAGTTCTTC.

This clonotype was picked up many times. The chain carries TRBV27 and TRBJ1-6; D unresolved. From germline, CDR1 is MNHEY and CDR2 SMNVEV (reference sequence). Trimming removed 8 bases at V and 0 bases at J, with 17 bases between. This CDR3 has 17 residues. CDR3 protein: CASGARIGSSYNSPLHF. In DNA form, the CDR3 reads TGTGCCAGCGGTGCCAGGATCGGGAGCTCCTATAATTCACCCCTCCACTTT.

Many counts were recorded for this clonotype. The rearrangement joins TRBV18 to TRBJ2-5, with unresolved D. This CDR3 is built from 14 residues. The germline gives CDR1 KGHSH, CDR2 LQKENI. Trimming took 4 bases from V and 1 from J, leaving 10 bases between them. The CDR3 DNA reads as TGTGCCAGCTCACTGAGAGTGACCCAAGAGACCCAGTACTTC. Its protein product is CASSLRVTQETQYF.

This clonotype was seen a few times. In DNA, the CDR3 is TGCGCCAGCAGCCAAGCGGCTAGCGGGCAAATCTCCTACGAGCAGTACTTC. It is translated as CASSQAASGQISYEQYF. V gene TRBV4-1 combines with J gene TRBJ2-7; 8 nucleotides match TRBD2. The CDR3 loop spans 17 amino acids. V trimming: 1 base; J trimming: 0 bases; junction bases outside the gene matches: 8. CDR1 and CDR2 from the germline V gene are MGHRA and YSYEKL.

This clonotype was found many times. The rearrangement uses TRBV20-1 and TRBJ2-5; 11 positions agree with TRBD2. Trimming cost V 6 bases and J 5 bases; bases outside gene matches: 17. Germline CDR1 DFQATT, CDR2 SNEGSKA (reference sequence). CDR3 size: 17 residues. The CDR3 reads CSASGQGSGRARETQYF. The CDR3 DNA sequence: TGCAGTGCCTCCGGACAGGGTAGCGGGAGGGCGCGCGAGACCCAGTACTTC.

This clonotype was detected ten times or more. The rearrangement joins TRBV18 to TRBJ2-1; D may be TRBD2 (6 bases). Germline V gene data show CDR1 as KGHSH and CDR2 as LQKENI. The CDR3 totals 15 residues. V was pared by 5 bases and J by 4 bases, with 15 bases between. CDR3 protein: CASSSTGTSYNEQFF. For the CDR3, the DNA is TGTGCCAGCTCATCAACCGGGACTTCGTACAATGAGCAGTTCTTC.

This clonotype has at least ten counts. This CDR3 reads CASSGQGDSPLHF. The CDR3 nucleotides are TGTGCCAGCAGCGGACAGGGGGATTCACCCCTCCACTTT. This chain joins TRBV12-3 or TRBV12-4 and TRBJ1-6, with 10 bases that match TRBD1. CDR3 length: 13 residues. The junction had 1 base not matched to a gene; V was cut back by 6 bases and J by 8 bases.

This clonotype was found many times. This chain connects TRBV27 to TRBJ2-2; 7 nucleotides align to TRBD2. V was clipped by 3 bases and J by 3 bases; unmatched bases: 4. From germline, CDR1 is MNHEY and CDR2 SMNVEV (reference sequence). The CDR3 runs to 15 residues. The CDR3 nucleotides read TGTGCCAGCAGTTTCAGCGGGACGGACACCGGGGAGCTGTTTTTT. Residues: CASSFSGTDTGELFF.

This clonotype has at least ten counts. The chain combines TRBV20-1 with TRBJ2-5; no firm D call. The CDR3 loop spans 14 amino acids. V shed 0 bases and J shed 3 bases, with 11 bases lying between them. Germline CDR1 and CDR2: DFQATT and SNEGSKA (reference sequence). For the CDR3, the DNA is TGCAGTGCTAGAGATCTGGGGATAGAAGAGACCCAGTACTTC. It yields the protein CSARDLGIEETQYF.

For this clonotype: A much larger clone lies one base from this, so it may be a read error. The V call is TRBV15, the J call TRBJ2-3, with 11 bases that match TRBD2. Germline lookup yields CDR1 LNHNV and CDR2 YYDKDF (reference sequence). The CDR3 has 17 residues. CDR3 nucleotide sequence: TGTGCCACCAGCAGAGGGGGACTAGCGGTCAACACAGGTACGCAGTATTTT. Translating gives CATSRGGLAVNTGTQYF.

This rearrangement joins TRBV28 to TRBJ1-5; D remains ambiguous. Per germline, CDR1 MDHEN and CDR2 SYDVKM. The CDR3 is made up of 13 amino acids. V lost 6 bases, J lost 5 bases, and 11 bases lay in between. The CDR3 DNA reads TGTGCCAGCAGACTTCTATCCGATCAGCCCCAGCATTTT. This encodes CASRLLSDQPQHF. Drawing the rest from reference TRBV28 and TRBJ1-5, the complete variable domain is DVKVTQSSRYLVKRTGEKVFLECVQDMDHENMFWYRQDPGLGLRLIYFSYDVKMKEKGDIPEGYSVSREKKERFSLILESASTNQTSMYLCASRLLSDQPQHFGDGTRLSIL.

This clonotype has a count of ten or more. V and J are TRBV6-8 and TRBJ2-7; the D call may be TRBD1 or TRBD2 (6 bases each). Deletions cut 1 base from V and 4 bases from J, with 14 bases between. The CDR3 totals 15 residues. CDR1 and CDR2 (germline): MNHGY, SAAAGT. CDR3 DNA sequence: TGTGCCAGCAGTTACTTCCCCGGGGGCCGGTACGAGCAGTACTTC. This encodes CASSYFPGGRYEQYF.

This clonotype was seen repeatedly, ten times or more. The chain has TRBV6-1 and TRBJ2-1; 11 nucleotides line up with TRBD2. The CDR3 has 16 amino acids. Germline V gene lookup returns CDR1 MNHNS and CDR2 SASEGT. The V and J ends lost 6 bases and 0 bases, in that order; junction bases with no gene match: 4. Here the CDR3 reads CASSWGLAVSYNEQFF. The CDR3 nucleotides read TGTGCCAGCAGCTGGGGACTAGCGGTCTCCTACAATGAGCAGTTCTTC.

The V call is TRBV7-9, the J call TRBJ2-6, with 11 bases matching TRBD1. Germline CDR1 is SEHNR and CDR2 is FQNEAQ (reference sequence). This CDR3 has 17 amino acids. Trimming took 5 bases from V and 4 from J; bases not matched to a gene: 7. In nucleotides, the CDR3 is TGTGCCAGCAGCACGGACAGGGGGCAACCCGGGGCCAACGTCCTGACTTTC. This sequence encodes CASSTDRGQPGANVLTF.

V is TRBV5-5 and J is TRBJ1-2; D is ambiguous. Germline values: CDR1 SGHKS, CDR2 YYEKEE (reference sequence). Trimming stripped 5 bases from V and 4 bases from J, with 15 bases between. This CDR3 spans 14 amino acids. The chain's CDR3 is CASRRTGPVYGYTF. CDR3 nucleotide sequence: TGTGCCAGCAGGAGGACTGGGCCGGTCTATGGCTACACCTTC.